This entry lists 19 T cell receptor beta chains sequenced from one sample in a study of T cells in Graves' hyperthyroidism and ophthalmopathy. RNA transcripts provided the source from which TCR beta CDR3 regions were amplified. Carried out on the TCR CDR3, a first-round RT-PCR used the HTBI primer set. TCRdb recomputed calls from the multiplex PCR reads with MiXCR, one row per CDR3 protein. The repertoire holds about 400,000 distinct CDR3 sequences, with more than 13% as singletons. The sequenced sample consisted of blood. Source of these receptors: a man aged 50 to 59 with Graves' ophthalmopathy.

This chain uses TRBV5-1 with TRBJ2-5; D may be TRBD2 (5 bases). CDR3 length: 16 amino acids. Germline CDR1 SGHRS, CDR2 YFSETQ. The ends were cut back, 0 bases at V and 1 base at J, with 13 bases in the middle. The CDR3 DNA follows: TGCGCCAGCAGCTTGGTACCTACGGGGTTCCAAGAGACCCAGTACTTC. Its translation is CASSLVPTGFQETQYF.

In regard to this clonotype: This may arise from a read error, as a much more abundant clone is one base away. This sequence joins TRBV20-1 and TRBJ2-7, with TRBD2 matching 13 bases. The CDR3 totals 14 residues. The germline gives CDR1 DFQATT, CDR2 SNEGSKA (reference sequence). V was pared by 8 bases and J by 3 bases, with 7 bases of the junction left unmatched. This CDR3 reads CSTTGTSGIYEQYF. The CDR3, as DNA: TGCAGTACTACCGGGACTAGCGGGATCTACGAGCAGTACTTC.

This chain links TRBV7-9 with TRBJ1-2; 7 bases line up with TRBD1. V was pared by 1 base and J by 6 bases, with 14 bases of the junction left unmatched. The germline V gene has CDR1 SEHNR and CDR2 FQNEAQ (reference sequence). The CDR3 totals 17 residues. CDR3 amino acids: CASSLGSTTTGVHGYTF. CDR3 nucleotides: TGTGCCAGCAGCTTAGGAAGTACGACAACAGGGGTTCATGGCTACACCTTC.

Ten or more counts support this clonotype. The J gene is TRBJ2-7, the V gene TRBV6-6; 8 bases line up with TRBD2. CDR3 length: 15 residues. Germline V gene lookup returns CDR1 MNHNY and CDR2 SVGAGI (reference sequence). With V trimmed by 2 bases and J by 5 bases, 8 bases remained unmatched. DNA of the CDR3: TGTGCCAGCAGTTACCGGACTAGCTTATCCCACGAGCAGTACTTC. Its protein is CASSYRTSLSHEQYF.

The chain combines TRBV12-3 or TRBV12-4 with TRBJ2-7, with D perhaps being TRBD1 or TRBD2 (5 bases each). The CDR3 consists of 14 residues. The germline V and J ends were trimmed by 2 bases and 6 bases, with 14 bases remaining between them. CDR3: CASSLLLGAGEQYF. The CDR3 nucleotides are TGTGCCAGCAGTTTATTATTAGGGGCGGGCGAGCAGTACTTC.

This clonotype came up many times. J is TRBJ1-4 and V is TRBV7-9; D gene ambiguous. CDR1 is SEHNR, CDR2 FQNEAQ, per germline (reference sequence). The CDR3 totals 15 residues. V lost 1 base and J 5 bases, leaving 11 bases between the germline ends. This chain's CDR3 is CASSLGWERNEKLFF. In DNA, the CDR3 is TGTGCCAGCAGCTTAGGCTGGGAGCGGAATGAAAAACTGTTTTTT.

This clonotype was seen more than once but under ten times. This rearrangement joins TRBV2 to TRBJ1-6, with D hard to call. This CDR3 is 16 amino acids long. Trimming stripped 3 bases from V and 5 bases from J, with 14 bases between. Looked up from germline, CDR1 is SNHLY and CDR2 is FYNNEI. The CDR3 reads CASSDVLPEHNSPLHF. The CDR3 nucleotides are TGTGCCAGCAGTGACGTTCTCCCGGAACATAATTCACCCCTCCACTTT. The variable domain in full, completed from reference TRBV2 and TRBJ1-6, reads EPEVTQTPSHQVTQMGQEVILRCVPISNHLYFYWYRQILGQKVEFLVSFYNNEISEKSEIFDDQFSVERPDGSNFTLKIRSTKLEDSAMYFCASSDVLPEHNSPLHFGNGTRLTVT.

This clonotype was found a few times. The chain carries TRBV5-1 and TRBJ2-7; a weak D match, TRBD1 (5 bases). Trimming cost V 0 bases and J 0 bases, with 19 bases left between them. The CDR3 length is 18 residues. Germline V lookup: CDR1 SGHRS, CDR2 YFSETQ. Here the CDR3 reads CASSLAFRTGFSSYEQYF. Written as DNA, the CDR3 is TGCGCCAGCAGCTTGGCCTTCAGAACAGGTTTTAGCTCCTACGAGCAGTACTTC.

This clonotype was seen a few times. The CDR3 protein is CASSTVIQGEKLFF. CDR3 nucleotide sequence: TGTGCCAGCAGTACAGTCATACAGGGTGAAAAACTGTTTTTT. The V gene is TRBV27, the J gene TRBJ1-4; D may be TRBD1 (6 bases). The V and J ends lost 5 bases and 7 bases respectively, with 14 bases between them. Germline lookup yields CDR1 MNHEY and CDR2 SMNVEV (reference sequence). The CDR3 is 14 amino acids.

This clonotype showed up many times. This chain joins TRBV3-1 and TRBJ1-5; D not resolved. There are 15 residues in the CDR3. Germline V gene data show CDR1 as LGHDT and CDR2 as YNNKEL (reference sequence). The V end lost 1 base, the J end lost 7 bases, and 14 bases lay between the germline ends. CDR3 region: CASSQGEVNNQPQHF. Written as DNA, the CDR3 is TGTGCCAGCAGCCAAGGTGAAGTCAACAACCAGCCCCAGCATTTT.

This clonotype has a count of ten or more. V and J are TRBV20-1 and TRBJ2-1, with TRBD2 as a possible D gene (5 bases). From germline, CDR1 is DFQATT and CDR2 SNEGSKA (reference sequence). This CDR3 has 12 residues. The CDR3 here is CAGGSSYNEQFF. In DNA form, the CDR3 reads TGCGCCGGAGGTAGCTCCTACAATGAGCAGTTCTTC.

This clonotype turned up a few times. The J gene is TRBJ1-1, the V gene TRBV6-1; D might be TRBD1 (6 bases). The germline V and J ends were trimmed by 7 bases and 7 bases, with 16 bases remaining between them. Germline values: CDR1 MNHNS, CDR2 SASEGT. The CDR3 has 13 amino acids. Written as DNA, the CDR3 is TGTGCCAGCACCCGGGACACGGGTATTGAAGCTTTCTTT. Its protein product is CASTRDTGIEAFF.

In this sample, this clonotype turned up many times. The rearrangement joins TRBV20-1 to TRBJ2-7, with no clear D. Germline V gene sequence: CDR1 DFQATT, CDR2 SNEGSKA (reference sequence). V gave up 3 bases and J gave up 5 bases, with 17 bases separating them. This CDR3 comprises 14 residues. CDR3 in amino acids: CSASIYGYLDEQYF. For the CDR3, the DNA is TGCAGTGCTAGCATCTACGGATACCTAGACGAGCAGTACTTC.

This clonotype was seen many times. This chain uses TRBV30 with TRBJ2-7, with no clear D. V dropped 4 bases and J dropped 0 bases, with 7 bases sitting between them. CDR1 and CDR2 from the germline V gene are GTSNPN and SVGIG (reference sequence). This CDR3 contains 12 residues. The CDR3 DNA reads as TGTGCCTGGAAGGGTCTCTCCTACGAGCAGTACTTC. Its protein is CAWKGLSYEQYF.

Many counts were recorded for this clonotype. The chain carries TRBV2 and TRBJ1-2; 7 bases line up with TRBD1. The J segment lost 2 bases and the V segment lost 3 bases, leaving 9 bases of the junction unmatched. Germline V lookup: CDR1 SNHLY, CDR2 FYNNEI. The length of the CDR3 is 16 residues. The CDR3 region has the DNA TGTGCCAGCAGTGAGGCGACAGGGAGGGTAAACTATGGCTACACCTTC. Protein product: CASSEATGRVNYGYTF.

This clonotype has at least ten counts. The CDR3 reads CASSSGTSGSYTDTQYF. In DNA form, the CDR3 reads TGTGCCAGCAGTTCCGGGACTAGCGGGAGCTACACAGATACGCAGTATTTT. The rearrangement joins TRBV28 to TRBJ2-3, with 14 bases lining up with TRBD2. The V gene's germline CDR1 is MDHEN and CDR2 SYDVKM. The junction had 5 bases not matched to a gene; V was cut back by 4 bases and J by 2 bases. The CDR3 is made up of 17 amino acids.

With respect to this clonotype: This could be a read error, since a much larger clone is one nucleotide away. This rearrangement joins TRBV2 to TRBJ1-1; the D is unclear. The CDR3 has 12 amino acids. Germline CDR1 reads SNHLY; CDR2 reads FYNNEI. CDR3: CDSSEGELGAFF. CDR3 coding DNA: TGTGACAGCAGTGAAGGAGAGTTGGGAGCTTTCTTT.

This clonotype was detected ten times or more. CDR3 DNA: TGTGCCAGCTCACCCGATCGGGATAATGAAAAACTGTTTTTT. It encodes CASSPDRDNEKLFF. The genes are TRBV18 and TRBJ1-4; no clear D. Germline V gene sequence: CDR1 KGHSH, CDR2 LQKENI. CDR3 size: 14 residues. V was pared by 3 bases and J by 4 bases, with 9 bases between.

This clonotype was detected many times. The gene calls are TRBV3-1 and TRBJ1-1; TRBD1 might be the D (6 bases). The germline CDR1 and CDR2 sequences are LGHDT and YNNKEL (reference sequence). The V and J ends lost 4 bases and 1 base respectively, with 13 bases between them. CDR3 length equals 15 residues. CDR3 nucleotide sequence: TGTGCCAGCAGCCTCGGGACATCCGAGAACACTGAAGCTTTCTTT. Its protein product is CASSLGTSENTEAFF.